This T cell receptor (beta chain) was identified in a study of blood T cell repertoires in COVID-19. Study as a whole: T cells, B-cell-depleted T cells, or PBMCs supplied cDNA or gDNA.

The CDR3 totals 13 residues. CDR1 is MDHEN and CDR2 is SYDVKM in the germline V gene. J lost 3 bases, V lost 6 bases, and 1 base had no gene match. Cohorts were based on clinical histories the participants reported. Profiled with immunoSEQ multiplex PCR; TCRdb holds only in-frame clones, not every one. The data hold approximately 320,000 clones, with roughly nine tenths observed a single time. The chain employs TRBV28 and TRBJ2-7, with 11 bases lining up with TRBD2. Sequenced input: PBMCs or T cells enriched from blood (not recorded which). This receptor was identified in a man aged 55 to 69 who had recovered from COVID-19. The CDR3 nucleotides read TGTGCCAGCAGAGGGACTAGCGGCTACGAGCAGTACTTC. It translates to CASRGTSGYEQYF.